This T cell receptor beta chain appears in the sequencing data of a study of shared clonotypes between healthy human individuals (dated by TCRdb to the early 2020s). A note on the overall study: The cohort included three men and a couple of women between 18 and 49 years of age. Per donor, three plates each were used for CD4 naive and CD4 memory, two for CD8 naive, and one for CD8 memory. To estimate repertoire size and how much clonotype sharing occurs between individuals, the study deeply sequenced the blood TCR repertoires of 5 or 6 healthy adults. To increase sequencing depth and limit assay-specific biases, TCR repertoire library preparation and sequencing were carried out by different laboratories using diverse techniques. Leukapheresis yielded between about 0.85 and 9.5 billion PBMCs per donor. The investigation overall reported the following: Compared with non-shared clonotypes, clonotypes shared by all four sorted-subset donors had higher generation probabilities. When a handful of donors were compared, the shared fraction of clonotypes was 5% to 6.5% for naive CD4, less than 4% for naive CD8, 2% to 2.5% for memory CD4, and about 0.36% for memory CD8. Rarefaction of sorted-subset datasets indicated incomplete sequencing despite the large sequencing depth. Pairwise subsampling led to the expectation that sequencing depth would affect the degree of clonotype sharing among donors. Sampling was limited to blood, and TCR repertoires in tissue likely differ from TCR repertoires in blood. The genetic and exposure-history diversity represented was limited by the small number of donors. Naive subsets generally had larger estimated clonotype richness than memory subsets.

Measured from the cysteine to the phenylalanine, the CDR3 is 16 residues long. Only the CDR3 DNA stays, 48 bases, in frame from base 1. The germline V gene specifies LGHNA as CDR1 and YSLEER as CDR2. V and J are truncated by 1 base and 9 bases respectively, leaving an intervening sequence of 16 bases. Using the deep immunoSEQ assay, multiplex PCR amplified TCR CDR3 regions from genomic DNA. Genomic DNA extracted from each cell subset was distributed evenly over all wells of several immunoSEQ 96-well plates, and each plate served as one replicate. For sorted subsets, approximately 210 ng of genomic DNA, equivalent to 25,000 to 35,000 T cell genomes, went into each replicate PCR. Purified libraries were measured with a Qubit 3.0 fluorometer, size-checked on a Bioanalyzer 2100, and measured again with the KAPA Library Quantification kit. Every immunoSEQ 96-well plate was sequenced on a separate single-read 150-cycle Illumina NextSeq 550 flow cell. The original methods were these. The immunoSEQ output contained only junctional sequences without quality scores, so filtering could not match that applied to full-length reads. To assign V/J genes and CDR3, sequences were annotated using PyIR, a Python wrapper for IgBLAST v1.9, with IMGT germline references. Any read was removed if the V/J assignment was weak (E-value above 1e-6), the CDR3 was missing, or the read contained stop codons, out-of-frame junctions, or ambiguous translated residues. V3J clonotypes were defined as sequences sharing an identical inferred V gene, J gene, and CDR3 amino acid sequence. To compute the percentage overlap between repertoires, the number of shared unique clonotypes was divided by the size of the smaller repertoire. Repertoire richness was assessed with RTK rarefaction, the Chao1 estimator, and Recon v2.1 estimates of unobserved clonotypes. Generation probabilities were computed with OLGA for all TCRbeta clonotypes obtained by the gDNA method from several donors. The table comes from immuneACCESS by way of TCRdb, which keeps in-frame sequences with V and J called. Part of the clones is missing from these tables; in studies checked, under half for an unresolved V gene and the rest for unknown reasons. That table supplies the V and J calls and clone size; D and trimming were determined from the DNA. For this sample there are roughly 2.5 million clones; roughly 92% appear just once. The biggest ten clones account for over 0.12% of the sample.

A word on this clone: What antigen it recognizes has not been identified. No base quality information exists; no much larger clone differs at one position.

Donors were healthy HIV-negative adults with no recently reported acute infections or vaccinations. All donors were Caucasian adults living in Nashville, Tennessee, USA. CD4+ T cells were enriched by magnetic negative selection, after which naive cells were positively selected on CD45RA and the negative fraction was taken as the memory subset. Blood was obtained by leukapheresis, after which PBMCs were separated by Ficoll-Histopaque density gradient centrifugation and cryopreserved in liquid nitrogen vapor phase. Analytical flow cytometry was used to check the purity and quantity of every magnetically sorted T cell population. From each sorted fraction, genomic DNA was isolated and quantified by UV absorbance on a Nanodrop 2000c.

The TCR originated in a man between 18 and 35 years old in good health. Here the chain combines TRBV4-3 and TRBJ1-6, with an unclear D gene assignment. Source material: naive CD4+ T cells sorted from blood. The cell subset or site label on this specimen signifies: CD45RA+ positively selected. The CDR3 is CASSQVWGRVSSPLHF. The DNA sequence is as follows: TGCGCCAGCAGCCAAGTTTGGGGAAGGGTGAGTTCACCCCTCCACTTT.